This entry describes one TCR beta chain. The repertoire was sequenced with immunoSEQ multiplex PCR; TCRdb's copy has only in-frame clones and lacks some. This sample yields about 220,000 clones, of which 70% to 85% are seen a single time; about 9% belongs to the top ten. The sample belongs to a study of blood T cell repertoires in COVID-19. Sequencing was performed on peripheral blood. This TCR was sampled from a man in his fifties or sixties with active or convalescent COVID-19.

The CDR3 here is CASSQTGMSPVQEKLFF. Here the CDR3 DNA reads TGTGCCAGCTCACAGACAGGGATGAGCCCTGTTCAGGAAAAACTGTTTTTT. This sequence joins TRBV18 and TRBJ1-4; TRBD1 agrees at 7 bases. The CDR3 runs to 17 residues. Germline trimming cut 4 bases from V and 8 bases from J; bases unmatched to any gene: 16. Germline-derived CDR1 and CDR2 are KGHSH and LQKENI.